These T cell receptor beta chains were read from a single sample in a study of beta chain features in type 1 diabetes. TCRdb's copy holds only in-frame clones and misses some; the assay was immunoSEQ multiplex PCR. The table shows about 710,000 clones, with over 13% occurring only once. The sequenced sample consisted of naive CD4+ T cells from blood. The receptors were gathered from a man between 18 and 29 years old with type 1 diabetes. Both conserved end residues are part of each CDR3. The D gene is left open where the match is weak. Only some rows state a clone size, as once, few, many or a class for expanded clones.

TGTGCCAGCAGCTTCATAGGAGTCGGGACCACTGAAGCTTTCTTT	CASSFIGVGTTEAFF	TRBV7-9	TRBJ1-1	.	15	.
TGTGCCAGCAGTTTGCGCAGGCTGCCTATTTCCTACGAGCAGTACTTC	CASSLRRLPISYEQYF	TRBV28	TRBJ2-7	few	16	.
TGTGCCAGCAGCTTGGCCAAGGGACAGTTGATTTACAATGAGCAGTTCTTC	CASSLAKGQLIYNEQFF	TRBV5-4	TRBJ2-1	.	17	TRBD1
TGTGCCGGAAAACAGGGGAATCAGCCCCAGCATTTT	CAGKQGNQPQHF	TRBV9	TRBJ1-5	.	12	TRBD1
TGCAGTGCTAGGGATGAAAAACTGTTTTTT	CSARDEKLFF	TRBV20-1	TRBJ1-4	.	10	.
TGTGCCAGCAGCTCATCGCTGTGGGAGACCCAGTACTTC	CASSSSLWETQYF	TRBV7-2	TRBJ2-5	few	13	.
TGTGCCTGGAGAGCAGATACGCAGTATTTT	CAWRADTQYF	TRBV30	TRBJ2-3	.	10	.
TGTGCCTGGAGTTATTCGGGATTGGAGCAGTACTTC	CAWSYSGLEQYF	TRBV30	TRBJ2-7	.	12	.
TGTGCCAGCAGTTACTCTCGGGGACAGTCCTACGAGCAGTACTTC	CASSYSRGQSYEQYF	TRBV6-5	TRBJ2-7	once	15	TRBD1
TGTGCCACCCAGAGACAGGGAAAGAATGAGCAGTTCTTC	CATQRQGKNEQFF	TRBV27	TRBJ2-1	few	13	TRBD1
TGCGCCAGCAGCCAATGGAGACAGGGGGTTTACGAGCAGTACTTC	CASSQWRQGVYEQYF	TRBV4-1	TRBJ2-7	.	15	TRBD1
TGCGCCAGCAGCTTGCTCGCTGGAGTTGACAATGAGCAGTTCTTC	CASSLLAGVDNEQFF	TRBV5-1	TRBJ2-1	few	15	.
TGTGCCTGGAGCCAACAGGAGAATCAGCCCCAGCATTTT	CAWSQQENQPQHF	TRBV30	TRBJ1-5	.	13	.
TGTGCCAGCAGCCAAGAGGTTCAGATCTGGGCCAACGTCCTGACTTTC	CASSQEVQIWANVLTF	TRBV4-2	TRBJ2-6	.	16	.
TGTGCCAGCAGCTTAGACAGGGCTGAAGAAAAACTGTTTTTT	CASSLDRAEEKLFF	TRBV7-2	TRBJ1-4	few	14	.
TGTGCCAGCAGCTTAGCGTCGCGGGAAAACCAAGAGACCCAGTACTTC	CASSLASRENQETQYF	TRBV7-2	TRBJ2-5	.	16	.
TGCAGCGGCCGGGACAGGGTACTTCGAGGGGAGACCCAGTACTTC	CSGRDRVLRGETQYF	TRBV29-1	TRBJ2-5	few	15	TRBD1
TGTGCCAGCAGGGTCAGGGATCTGAACACTGAAGCTTTCTTT	CASRVRDLNTEAFF	TRBV6-5	TRBJ1-1	.	14	.
TGTGCCAGTAGTATACACGAGACGGACGAGACCCAGTACTTC	CASSIHETDETQYF	TRBV19	TRBJ2-5	.	14	.
TGCGCCAGCAGCTTGGTGGCGGGGAAAACTGAAGCTTTCTTT	CASSLVAGKTEAFF	TRBV5-1	TRBJ1-1	few	14	.
TGTGCCAGCAGTTGGACAGTACAAGAGACCCAGTACTTC	CASSWTVQETQYF	TRBV6-5	TRBJ2-5	.	13	.
TGCGCCAGCAGCCAAGGGGCTAACTCCTACAATGAGCAGTTCTTC	CASSQGANSYNEQFF	TRBV4-3	TRBJ2-1	.	15	.
TGTGCCACCAGCAGAGGGCCGGGACTGAACACTGAAGCTTTCTTT	CATSRGPGLNTEAFF	TRBV15	TRBJ1-1	few	15	.
TGTGCCAGCACCGAGCTTATCAGGGGAAGAAGCAATCAGCCCCAGCATTTT	CASTELIRGRSNQPQHF	TRBV5-4	TRBJ1-5	few	17	.